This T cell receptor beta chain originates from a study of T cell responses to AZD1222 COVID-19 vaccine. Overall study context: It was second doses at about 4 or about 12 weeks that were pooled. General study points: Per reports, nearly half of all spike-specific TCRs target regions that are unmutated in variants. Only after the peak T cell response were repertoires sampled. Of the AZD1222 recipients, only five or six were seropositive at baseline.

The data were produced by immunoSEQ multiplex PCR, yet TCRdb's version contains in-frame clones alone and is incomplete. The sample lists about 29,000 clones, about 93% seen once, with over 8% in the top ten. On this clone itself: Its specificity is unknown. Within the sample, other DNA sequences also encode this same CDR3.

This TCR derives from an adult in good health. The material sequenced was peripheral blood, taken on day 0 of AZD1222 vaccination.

The CDR3 coding sequence is TGTGCTAGCGAGACTAGCGTACAAGAGACCCAGTACTTC. Protein sequence: CASETSVQETQYF. The gene calls are TRBV3-1 (or the pseudogene TRBV3-2) and TRBJ2-5; 8 nucleotides line up with TRBD2. The CDR3 loop spans 13 amino acids. The germline V gene encodes CDR1 LGHDT and CDR2 YNNKEL (reference sequence).